This TCR beta chain was found in a study of post-analysis software for immune sequencing data. The wider study: Patients had relapsing-remitting, secondary progressive or progressive-relapsing multiple sclerosis; some lacked subtype.

TCR beta cDNA libraries had unique molecular identifiers. MiXCR, applied by TCRdb to the PCR reads, yields one record per CDR3 protein. Of hundreds of thousands of distinct CDR3 sequences listed, 53% are singletons. This receptor was identified in a girl aged 5-17 years with multiple sclerosis. Sequencing used blood.

Written as DNA, the CDR3 is TGTGCCAGCAAAGTCTGGGGTTCGTACAATGAGCAGTACTTC. Translated, it gives CASKVWGSYNEQYF. V usage is TRBV6-5 and J usage is TRBJ2-1; the D is unclear. The J call could be wrong; TRBJ2-7 is a better fit for the DNA end. From germline, CDR1 is MNHEY and CDR2 SVGAGI. The CDR3 spans 14 residues.